The next 15 T cell receptor beta chains were all read from a single sample in a study of T cell responses to AZD1222 COVID-19 vaccine. Here immunoSEQ multiplex PCR was the method, and the copy in TCRdb shows in-frame clones only, minus some. The data contain around 95,000 clones, roughly 90% of them singletons. The sequences come from peripheral blood, collected on day 0 of AZD1222 vaccination. The source is an adult in good health.

In DNA form, the CDR3 reads TGTGCCAGCAGCTTGGGCACAGGGGGAAGGGGTCAGCCCCAGCATTTT. It translates to CASSLGTGGRGQPQHF. This chain links TRBV5-6 with TRBJ1-5, with TRBD1 matching over 8 bases. Germline V gene data show CDR1 as SGHDT and CDR2 as YYEEEE. Unmatched junction bases numbered 8, after V lost 0 bases and J lost 6 bases. The CDR3 loop spans 16 amino acids.

The V gene is TRBV6-5, the J gene TRBJ2-1; D call uncertain. Per germline, CDR1 MNHEY and CDR2 SVGAGI. V gave up 0 bases and J gave up 1 base, with 4 bases separating them. CDR3 length equals 14 residues. CDR3: CASSYSKSYNEQFF. CDR3 sequence (DNA): TGTGCCAGCAGTTACTCGAAATCCTACAATGAGCAGTTCTTC.

The V call is TRBV11-1, the J call TRBJ1-1; D unclear. The ends were cut back, 0 bases at V and 10 bases at J, with 12 bases in the middle. The V gene's germline CDR1 is SGHAT and CDR2 FQDESV (reference sequence). CDR3 length: 13 residues. This CDR3 is CASSLAGFPGAFF. The CDR3 coding sequence is TGTGCCAGCAGCTTAGCAGGGTTCCCTGGAGCTTTCTTT.

The gene calls are TRBV7-9 and TRBJ2-7; 7 bases line up with TRBD1. This CDR3 is built from 14 residues. V dropped 1 base and J dropped 3; count of bases not matched to a gene: 3. The germline CDR1 and CDR2 sequences are SEHNR and FQNEAQ (reference sequence). DNA for the CDR3: TGTGCCAGCAGCTTAGAGAGGACAGGCTACGAGCAGTACTTC. It is translated as CASSLERTGYEQYF.

This clone is a singleton in its sample. The chain links TRBV6-5 to TRBJ2-1; 9 bases fit TRBD2. This CDR3 is 15 amino acids long. Germline lookup yields CDR1 MNHEY and CDR2 SVGAGI. V was pared by 6 bases and J by 0 bases, with 3 bases of the junction left unmatched. The CDR3 DNA reads as TGTGCCAGCAGGGTTAGCGGGAGCTCCTACAATGAGCAGTTCTTC. Amino acids: CASRVSGSSYNEQFF.

V and J are TRBV7-2 and TRBJ1-1, with 9 bases identical to TRBD1. V was clipped by 5 bases and J by 5 bases; unmatched bases: 6. Germline CDR1 reads SGHTA; CDR2 reads FQGNSA. The CDR3 length is 14 residues. CDR3 sequence (DNA): TGTGCCAGCAGCCCAGACAGGGGGGCAACTGAAGCTTTCTTT. Encoded protein: CASSPDRGATEAFF. The entire variable domain, with the rest obtained from reference TRBV7-2 and TRBJ1-1, is as follows: GAGVSQSPSNKVTEKGKDVELRCDPISGHTALYWYRQSLGQGLEFLIYFQGNSAPDKSGLPSDRFSAERTGGSVSTLTIQRTQQEDSAVYLCASSPDRGATEAFFGQGTRLTVV.

This clone was picked up a small number of times. The chain employs TRBV30 and TRBJ1-5, with 12 bases matching TRBD1. Per the germline V gene, CDR1 is GTSNPN and CDR2 is SVGIG (reference sequence). V was clipped by 4 bases and J by 2 bases; unmatched bases: 6. The CDR3 sequence is 16 residues long. The CDR3 DNA follows: TGTGCCTGGATGGTTGGGACAGGGGGCGGCAATCAGCCCCAGCATTTT. This codes for CAWMVGTGGGNQPQHF. Together with reference TRBV30 and TRBJ1-5, the CDR3 gives the full variable domain: SQTIHQWPATLVQPVGSPLSLECTVEGTSNPNLYWYRQAAGRGLQLLFYSVGIGQISSEVPQNLSASRPQDRQFILSSKKLLLSDSGFYLCAWMVGTGGGNQPQHFGDGTRLSIL.

As concerns this clone: A much larger clone lies one base from this, so it may be a read error. J is TRBJ1-2 and V is TRBV9, with 7 bases aligning to TRBD1. From germline, CDR1 is SGDLS and CDR2 YYNGEE. This CDR3 spans 18 amino acids. V dropped 2 bases and J dropped 3; count of bases not matched to a gene: 16. CDR3 amino acids: CASSVPLISTGQYYGYTF. CDR3 in DNA: TGTGCCAGCAGCGTGCCTTTAATTTCGACAGGGCAGTACTATGGCTACACCTTC. Full variable domain (rest looked up from reference TRBV9 and TRBJ1-2): DSGVTQTPKHLITATGQRVTLRCSPRSGDLSVYWYQQSLDQGLQFLIQYYNGEERAKGNILERFSAQQFPDLHSELNLSSLELGDSALYFCASSVPLISTGQYYGYTFGSGTRLTVV.

The V and J genes are TRBV7-8 and TRBJ1-2, with D perhaps matching TRBD1 (6 bases). Germline CDR1 is SGHVS and CDR2 is FQNEAQ. The CDR3 has 14 residues. Trimming took off 5 bases at V and 8 bases at J, with 18 bases between the two ends. This CDR3 reads CASSPLMGASGYTF. The CDR3 DNA follows: TGTGCCAGCAGCCCACTAATGGGGGCGAGCGGCTACACCTTC.

This chain links TRBV9 with TRBJ1-1; 7 bases map to TRBD1. The V gene end was trimmed by 0 bases and the J gene end by 0 bases; junction bases not matched to a gene: 5. CDR1 is SGDLS, CDR2 YYNGEE, per germline. The CDR3 has 16 residues. CDR3 coding DNA: TGTGCCAGCAGCGTAGGATTAGGACAGGTGAACACTGAAGCTTTCTTT. Its translation is CASSVGLGQVNTEAFF.

V usage is TRBV6-5 and J usage is TRBJ2-2; D gene uncertain. The CDR3 has 13 residues. Looked up from germline, CDR1 is MNHEY and CDR2 is SVGAGI. The V end lost 8 bases, the J end lost 2 bases, and 9 bases lay between the germline ends. Written as DNA, the CDR3 is TGTGCCAGCTTAAAGGGAAACACCGGGGAGCTGTTTTTT. Translation: CASLKGNTGELFF.

V is TRBV5-6 and J is TRBJ2-5, with D unresolved. V lost 8 bases to trimming and J lost 5 bases, with 10 bases between them. This CDR3 comprises 11 residues. The V gene's germline CDR1 is SGHDT and CDR2 YYEEEE. CDR3 DNA sequence: TGTGCCAGTTCACGGTTTGAGACCCAGTACTTC. This encodes CASSRFETQYF.

About this clone itself: The junction departs from germline at one end; a sequencing error may be responsible. The chain employs TRBV19 and TRBJ2-2; 8 bases align to TRBD2. CDR1 is LNHDA, CDR2 SQIVND, per germline (reference sequence). The CDR3 is made up of 15 amino acids. CDR3 nucleotides: TGTGCCAGTACCCCAAACTTACTACCCGGGGGGGGGCTGTTTTTT. Translation: CASTPNLLPGGGLFF.

The chain recombines TRBV7-9 with TRBJ2-7; TRBD1 or TRBD2 may be the D gene (5 bases each). From germline, CDR1 is SEHNR and CDR2 FQNEAQ (reference sequence). Trimming removed 3 bases at V and 2 bases at J, with 8 bases between. The CDR3 contains 13 residues. The CDR3 reads CASSFGATYEQYF. The CDR3 region has the DNA TGTGCCAGCAGCTTCGGGGCAACCTACGAGCAGTACTTC.

This chain joins TRBV7-6 and TRBJ2-3, with D tentatively TRBD2 (7 bases). The V end was cut by 2 bases, the J end by 4 bases, with 13 bases between. CDR1 and CDR2 from the germline V gene are SGHVS and FNYEAQ. The CDR3 loop spans 15 amino acids. CDR3 protein: CASSLSGGLADTQYF. The CDR3 DNA reads as TGTGCCAGCAGCTTATCCGGGGGGCTGGCAGATACGCAGTATTTT.